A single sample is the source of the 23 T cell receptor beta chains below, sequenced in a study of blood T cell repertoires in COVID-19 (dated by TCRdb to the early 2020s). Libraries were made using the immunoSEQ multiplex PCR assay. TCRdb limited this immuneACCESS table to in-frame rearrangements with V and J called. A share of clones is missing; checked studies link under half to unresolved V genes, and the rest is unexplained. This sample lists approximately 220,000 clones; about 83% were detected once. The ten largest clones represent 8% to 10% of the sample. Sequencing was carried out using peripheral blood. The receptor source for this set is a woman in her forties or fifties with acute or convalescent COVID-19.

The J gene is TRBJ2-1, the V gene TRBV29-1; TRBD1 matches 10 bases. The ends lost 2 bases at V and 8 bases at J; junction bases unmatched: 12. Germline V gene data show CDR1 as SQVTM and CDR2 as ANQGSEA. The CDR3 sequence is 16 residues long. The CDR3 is CSVETPDRGKLDEQFF. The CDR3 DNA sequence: TGCAGCGTTGAAACCCCGGACAGGGGGAAACTAGATGAGCAGTTCTTC.

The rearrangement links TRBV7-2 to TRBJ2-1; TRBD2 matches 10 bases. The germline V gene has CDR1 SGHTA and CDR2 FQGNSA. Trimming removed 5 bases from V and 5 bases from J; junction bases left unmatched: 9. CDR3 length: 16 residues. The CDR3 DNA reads TGTGCCAGCAGCAGGACCCGGACTAGCGGTGACAATGAGCAGTTCTTC. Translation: CASSRTRTSGDNEQFF.

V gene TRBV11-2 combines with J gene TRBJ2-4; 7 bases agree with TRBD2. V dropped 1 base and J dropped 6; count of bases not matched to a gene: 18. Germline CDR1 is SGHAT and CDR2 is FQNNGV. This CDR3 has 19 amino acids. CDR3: CASSLVGGRAGQPPNIQYF. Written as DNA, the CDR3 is TGTGCCAGCAGCTTAGTCGGGGGGAGGGCGGGCCAGCCACCAAACATTCAGTACTTC.

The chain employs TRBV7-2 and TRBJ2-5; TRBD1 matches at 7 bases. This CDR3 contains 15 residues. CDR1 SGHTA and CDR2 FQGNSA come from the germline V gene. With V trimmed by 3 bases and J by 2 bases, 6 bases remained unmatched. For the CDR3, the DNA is TGTGCCAGCAGCTTCACCCGGGACAGACAAGAGACCCAGTACTTC. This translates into CASSFTRDRQETQYF.

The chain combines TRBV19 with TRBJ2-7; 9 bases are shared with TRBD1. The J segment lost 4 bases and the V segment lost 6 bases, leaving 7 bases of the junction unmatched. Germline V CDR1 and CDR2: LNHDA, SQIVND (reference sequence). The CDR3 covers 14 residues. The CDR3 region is CASSGRDRVYEQYF. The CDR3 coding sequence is TGTGCCAGTAGCGGCCGGGACAGGGTATACGAGCAGTACTTC.

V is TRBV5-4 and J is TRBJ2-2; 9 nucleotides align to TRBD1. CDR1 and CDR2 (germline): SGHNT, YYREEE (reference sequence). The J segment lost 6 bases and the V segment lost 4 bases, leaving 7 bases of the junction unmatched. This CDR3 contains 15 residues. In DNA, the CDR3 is TGTGCCAGCAGCAAGACAGGGGGGGAACCCGGGGAGCTGTTTTTT. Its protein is CASSKTGGEPGELFF. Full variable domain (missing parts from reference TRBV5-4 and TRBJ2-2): ETGVTQSPTHLIKTRGQQVTLRCSSQSGHNTVSWYQQALGQGPQFIFQYYREEENGRGNFPPRFSGLQFPNYSSELNVNALELDDSALYLCASSKTGGEPGELFFGEGSRLTVL.

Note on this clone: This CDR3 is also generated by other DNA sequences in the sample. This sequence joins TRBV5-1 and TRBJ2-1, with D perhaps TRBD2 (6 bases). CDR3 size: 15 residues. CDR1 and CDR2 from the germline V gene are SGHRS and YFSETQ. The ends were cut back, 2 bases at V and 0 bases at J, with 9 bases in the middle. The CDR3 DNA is TGCGCCAGCAGCTTAGACGGGAGCTCCTACAATGAGCAGTTCTTC. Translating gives CASSLDGSSYNEQFF.

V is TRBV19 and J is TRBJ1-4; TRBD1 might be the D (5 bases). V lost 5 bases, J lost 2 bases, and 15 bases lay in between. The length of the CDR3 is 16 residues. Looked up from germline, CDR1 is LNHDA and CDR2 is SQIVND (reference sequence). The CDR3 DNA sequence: TGTGCCAGTAGTCCGGGGGATGCACGCACTAATGAAAAACTGTTTTTT. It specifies CASSPGDARTNEKLFF.

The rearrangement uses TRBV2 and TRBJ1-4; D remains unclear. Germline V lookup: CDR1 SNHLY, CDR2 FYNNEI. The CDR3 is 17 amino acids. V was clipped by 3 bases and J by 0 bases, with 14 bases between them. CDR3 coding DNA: TGTGCCAGCAGTGAGGAAGGAACAGATCCAACTAATGAAAAACTGTTTTTT. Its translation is CASSEEGTDPTNEKLFF.

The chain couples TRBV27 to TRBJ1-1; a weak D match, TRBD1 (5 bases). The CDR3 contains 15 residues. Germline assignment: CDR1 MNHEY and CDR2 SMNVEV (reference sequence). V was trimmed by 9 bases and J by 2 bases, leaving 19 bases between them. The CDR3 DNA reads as TGTGCCAGTAGCCAGATGGGGCAGGGAAACACTGAAGCTTTCTTT. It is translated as CASSQMGQGNTEAFF.

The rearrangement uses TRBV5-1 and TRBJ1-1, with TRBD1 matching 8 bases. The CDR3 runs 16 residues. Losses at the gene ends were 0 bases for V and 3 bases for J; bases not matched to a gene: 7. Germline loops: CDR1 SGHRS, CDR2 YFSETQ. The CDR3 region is CASSLAGTGLDTEAFF. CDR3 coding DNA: TGCGCCAGCAGCTTGGCTGGGACAGGATTGGACACTGAAGCTTTCTTT.

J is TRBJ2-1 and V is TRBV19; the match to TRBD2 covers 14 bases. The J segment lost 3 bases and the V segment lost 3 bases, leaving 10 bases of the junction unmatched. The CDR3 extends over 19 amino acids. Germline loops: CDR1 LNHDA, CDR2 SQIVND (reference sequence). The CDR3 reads CASSMEGTSGRGGYNEQFF. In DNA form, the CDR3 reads TGTGCCAGTAGTATGGAAGGGACTAGCGGGAGAGGGGGCTACAATGAGCAGTTCTTC.

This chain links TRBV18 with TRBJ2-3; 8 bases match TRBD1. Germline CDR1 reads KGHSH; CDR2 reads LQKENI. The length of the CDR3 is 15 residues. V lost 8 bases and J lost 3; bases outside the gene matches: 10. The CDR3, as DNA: TGTGCCAGCCGCCGACAGGGGAAGGAGACAGATACGCAGTATTTT. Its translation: CASRRQGKETDTQYF. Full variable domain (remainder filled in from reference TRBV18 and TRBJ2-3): NAGVMQNPRHLVRRRGQEARLRCSPMKGHSHVYWYRQLPEEGLKFMVYLQKENIIDESGMPKERFSAEFPKEGPSILRIQQVVRGDSAAYFCASRRQGKETDTQYFGPGTRLTVL.

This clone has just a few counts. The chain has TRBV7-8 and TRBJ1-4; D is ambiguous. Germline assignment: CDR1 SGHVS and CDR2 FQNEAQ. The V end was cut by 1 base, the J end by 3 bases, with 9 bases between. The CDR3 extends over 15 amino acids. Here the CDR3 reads CASSLGASSNEKLFF. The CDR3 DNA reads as TGTGCCAGCAGCTTAGGGGCCAGTTCTAATGAAAAACTGTTTTTT. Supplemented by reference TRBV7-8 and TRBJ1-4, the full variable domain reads GAGVSQSPRYKVAKRGQDVALRCDPISGHVSLFWYQQALGQGPEFLTYFQNEAQLDKSGLPSDRFFAERPEGSVSTLKIQRTQQEDSAVYLCASSLGASSNEKLFFGSGTQLSVL.

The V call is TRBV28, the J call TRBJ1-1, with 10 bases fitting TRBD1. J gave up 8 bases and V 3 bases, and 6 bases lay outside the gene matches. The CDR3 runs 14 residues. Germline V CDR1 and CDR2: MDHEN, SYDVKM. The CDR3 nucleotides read TGTGCCAGCAGTTTGACAGGGGGCGCAGAGGAAGCTTTCTTT. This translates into CASSLTGGAEEAFF.

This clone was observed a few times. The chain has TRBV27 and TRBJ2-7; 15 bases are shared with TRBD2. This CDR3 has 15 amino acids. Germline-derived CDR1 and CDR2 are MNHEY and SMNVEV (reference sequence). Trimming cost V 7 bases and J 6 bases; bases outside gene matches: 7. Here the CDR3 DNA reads TGTGCCAGCATCGGACTAGCGGGAGGGGAGAGCGAGCAGTACTTC. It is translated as CASIGLAGGESEQYF.

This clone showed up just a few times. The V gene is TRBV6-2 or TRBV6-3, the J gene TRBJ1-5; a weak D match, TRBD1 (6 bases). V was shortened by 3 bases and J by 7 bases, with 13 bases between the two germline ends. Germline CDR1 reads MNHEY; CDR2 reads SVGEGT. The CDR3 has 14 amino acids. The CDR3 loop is CASSYSRGWQPQHF. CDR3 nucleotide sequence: TGTGCCAGCAGTTATAGCAGGGGTTGGCAGCCCCAGCATTTT.

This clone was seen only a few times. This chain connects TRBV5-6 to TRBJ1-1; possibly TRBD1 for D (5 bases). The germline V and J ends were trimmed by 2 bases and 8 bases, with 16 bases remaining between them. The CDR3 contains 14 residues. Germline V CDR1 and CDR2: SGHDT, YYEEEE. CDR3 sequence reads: CASSLGAVRAEAFF. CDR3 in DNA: TGTGCCAGCAGCTTAGGGGCAGTAAGAGCGGAAGCTTTCTTT.

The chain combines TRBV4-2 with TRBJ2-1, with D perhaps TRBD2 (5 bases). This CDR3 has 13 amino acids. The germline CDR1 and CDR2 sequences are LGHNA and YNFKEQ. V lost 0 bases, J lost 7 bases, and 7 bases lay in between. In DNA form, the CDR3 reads TGTGCCAGCAGCCAAGAGAGAGGGAATGAGCAGTTCTTC. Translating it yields CASSQERGNEQFF.

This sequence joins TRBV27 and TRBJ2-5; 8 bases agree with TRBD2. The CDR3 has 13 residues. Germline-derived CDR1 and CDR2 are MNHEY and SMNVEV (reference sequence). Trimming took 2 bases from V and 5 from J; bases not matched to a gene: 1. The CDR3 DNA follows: TGTGCCAGCAGTTTAGTAGCGGGGGAGACCCAGTACTTC. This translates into CASSLVAGETQYF.

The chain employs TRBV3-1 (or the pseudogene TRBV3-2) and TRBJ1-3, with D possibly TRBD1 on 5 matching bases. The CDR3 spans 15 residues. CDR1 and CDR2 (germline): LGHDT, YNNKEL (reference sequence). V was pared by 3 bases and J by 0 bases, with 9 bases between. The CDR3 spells CASSHDSLSGNTIYF. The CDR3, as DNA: TGTGCCAGCAGCCACGACAGTCTCTCTGGAAACACCATATATTTT.

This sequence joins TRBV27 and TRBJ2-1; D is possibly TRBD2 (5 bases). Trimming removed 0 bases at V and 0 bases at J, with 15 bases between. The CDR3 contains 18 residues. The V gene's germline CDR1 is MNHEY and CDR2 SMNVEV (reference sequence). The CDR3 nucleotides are TGTGCCAGCAGTTTATCGTTCATAAGCGGTTACTCCTACAATGAGCAGTTCTTC. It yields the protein CASSLSFISGYSYNEQFF.

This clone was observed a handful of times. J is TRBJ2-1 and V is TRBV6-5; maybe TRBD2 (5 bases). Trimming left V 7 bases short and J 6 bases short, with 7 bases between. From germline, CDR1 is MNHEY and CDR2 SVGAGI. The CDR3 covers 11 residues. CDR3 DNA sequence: TGTGCCAGCAACGCGGGCAATGAGCAGTTCTTC. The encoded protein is CASNAGNEQFF.